These T cell receptor beta chains were read from a single sample in a study of T cells in Graves' hyperthyroidism and ophthalmopathy. TCRdb ran MiXCR on the multiplex PCR reads and lists one entry per CDR3 protein. In the table there are about 350,000 distinct CDR3 sequences, approximately 14% of which are singletons. The sequencing sample was made of blood. All receptors derive from a woman under 40 with Graves' hyperthyroidism. Both conserved end residues are part of each CDR3. D genes are given only for firm matches. A row's size may be missing; if present it is once, few, many or a size class.

CDR3 length	V gene	D gene	J gene	clone size	CDR3 DNA	CDR3 protein
12	TRBV20-1	TRBD2	TRBJ2-7	many	TGCAGTGCTACGGGACTAGGGTACGAGCAGTACTTC	CSATGLGYEQYF
14	TRBV6-1	TRBD1	TRBJ2-2	many	TGTGCCAGCAGCCCCAGGGGGCGTAACGGGGAGCTGTTTTTT	CASSPRGRNGELFF
13	TRBV11-2	TRBD2	TRBJ2-5	many	TGTGCCAGCAGCTTCGGGAGGTTGGAGACCCAGTACTTC	CASSFGRLETQYF
13	TRBV2	.	TRBJ1-6	many	TGTGCCAGCATGCCGGAAAGTTTGTCACCCCTCCACTTT	CASMPESLSPLHF
17	TRBV20-1	.	TRBJ1-2	few	TGCAGTGCTAGAGATCTTTGGGCGGGGGCCGATGTATATGGCTACACCTTC	CSARDLWAGADVYGYTF
18	TRBV27	TRBD2	TRBJ2-4	many	TGTGCCAGCAGTTACAGGGCGGGAGGAGTGAGTGAGGGTAACATTCAGTACTTC	CASSYRAGGVSEGNIQYF
11	TRBV19	.	TRBJ2-5	.	TGTGCCAGTAGAACCGGGGGCTCCCAGTACTTC	CASRTGGSQYF
12	TRBV11-2	.	TRBJ2-7	many	TGTGCCAGCAGCCTAAAAACCTACGAGCAGTACTTC	CASSLKTYEQYF
19	TRBV7-2	.	TRBJ2-5	many	TGTGCCAGCAGCTTTCTTGGAGGGGGCGGTTATACGTCCCAAGAGACCCAGTACTTC	CASSFLGGGGYTSQETQYF
17	TRBV6-1	TRBD1	TRBJ1-5	few	TGTGCCAGCCACTCAACCCGGGACAGGGAGGTATCTCAGCCCCAGCATTTT	CASHSTRDREVSQPQHF
15	TRBV2	.	TRBJ1-2	.	TGTGCCAGCAGTGAACCGGGACTGCGGAACTATGGCTACACCTTC	CASSEPGLRNYGYTF
17	TRBV11-3	TRBD2	TRBJ2-3	many	TGTGCCAGCAGCGCCGGGGCGACTAGCGGGACCACAGATACGCAGTATTTT	CASSAGATSGTTDTQYF
16	TRBV28	TRBD1	TRBJ1-2	many	TGTGCCAGCAGTTCGCGAATTGGGACAGGGAACTATGGCTACACCTTC	CASSSRIGTGNYGYTF
16	TRBV20-1	TRBD2	TRBJ2-1	few	TGCAGTGTCGCACCGGGACTAGTATCGGTTTACAATGAGCAGTTCTTC	CSVAPGLVSVYNEQFF
15	TRBV20-1	TRBD2	TRBJ2-4	few	TGCAGTGCTACTACTCTACTAGCGGGCAAAAACATTCAGTACTTC	CSATTLLAGKNIQYF
14	TRBV19	.	TRBJ2-7	.	TGTGCCAGTAGAAGGGACAGCGGGGTGTACGAGCAGTACTTC	CASRRDSGVYEQYF
12	TRBV20-1	.	TRBJ2-5	few	TGCAGTGCCCAGGCGGGTCAAGAGACCCAGTACTTC	CSAQAGQETQYF
17	TRBV28	TRBD1	TRBJ2-5	many	TGTGCCAGCAGTTTATCCTGGTTATCGGCAGGGGGCCCGGCCCAGTACTTC	CASSLSWLSAGGPAQYF
19	TRBV20-1	TRBD1	TRBJ2-7	many	TGCAGTGCCGGGGACAGGGAGGAAATACCTGAGGCCCCCCCCTACGAGCAGTACTTC	CSAGDREEIPEAPPYEQYF
15	TRBV28	TRBD2	TRBJ2-2	.	TGTGCCAGCAGCCCAACTAGCGGACCCACCGGGGAGCTGTTTTTT	CASSPTSGPTGELFF
16	TRBV4-1	.	TRBJ2-7	few	TGCGCCAGCAGCCAAGCGAGGTTTGACAGGACGTACGAGCAGTACTTC	CASSQARFDRTYEQYF
13	TRBV6-1	.	TRBJ2-5	many	TGTGCCAGCAGCAGTCGGTACCAAGAGACCCAGTACTTC	CASSSRYQETQYF
15	TRBV7-2	.	TRBJ2-3	.	TGTGCCAGCAGCTTAGCAGGTCCAGCCACAGATACGCAGTATTTT	CASSLAGPATDTQYF
16	TRBV6-2/TRBV6-3	.	TRBJ2-4	few	TGTGCCAGTTACGGAGGCAGGGGCGCGGCCAAAAACATTCAGTACTTC	CASYGGRGAAKNIQYF
12	TRBV20-1	.	TRBJ2-1	many	TGCAGTGGCGTTCTAGGCGAGAATGAGCAGTTCTTC	CSGVLGENEQFF
14	TRBV12-3/TRBV12-4	TRBD1	TRBJ2-3	many	TGTGCCAGCACGGACAGGGAGAGCACAGATACGCAGTATTTT	CASTDRESTDTQYF
14	TRBV9	.	TRBJ2-7	few	TGTGCCAGCAGCGCGAACCCCCGGGCCTACGAGCAGTACTTC	CASSANPRAYEQYF
13	TRBV20-1	.	TRBJ1-5	.	TGCAGTGCTAGAGGAAATCTTAATCAGCCCCAGCATTTT	CSARGNLNQPQHF
14	TRBV2	.	TRBJ2-7	many	TGTGCCAGCAGTCAGGGACTTCTTGGTTACGAGCAGTACTTC	CASSQGLLGYEQYF
13	TRBV12-3/TRBV12-4	.	TRBJ1-5	many	TGTGCCAGCAGTGTAGACGGAAATCAGCCCCAGCATTTT	CASSVDGNQPQHF
13	TRBV2	.	TRBJ2-4	many	TGTGCCAGCAGTGAAGGGGTGAAAAACATTCAGTACTTC	CASSEGVKNIQYF
11	TRBV29-1	.	TRBJ2-7	.	TGCAGCGTTGAAGGTGCCGGGGAGCAGTACTTC	CSVEGAGEQYF
18	TRBV27	.	TRBJ2-2	few	TGTGCCAGCAGTTTATCCCGGAGGGCCGCGCAGATGGCCGGGGAGCTGTTTTTT	CASSLSRRAAQMAGELFF
12	TRBV2	TRBD1	TRBJ1-2	many	TGTGCCCGCTTCACAGGGGGCTATGGCTACACCTTC	CARFTGGYGYTF
16	TRBV7-6	TRBD1	TRBJ2-7	few	TGTGCCAGCAGCCCCCGTAGCTGGGACAGTTCCTACGAGCAGTACTTC	CASSPRSWDSSYEQYF
14	TRBV6-1	.	TRBJ2-7	.	TGTGCCATCCAAGCGGATCGGACTTTTGGCGAGCAGTACTTC	CAIQADRTFGEQYF
15	TRBV20-1	TRBD2	TRBJ2-1	.	TGCAGTGCTAGAGCTCTCTCGGGGGGTTGGAATGAGCAGTTCTTC	CSARALSGGWNEQFF
13	TRBV19	.	TRBJ1-2	.	TGTGCCAGTAGTAAGACAGCTAACTATGGCTACACCTTC	CASSKTANYGYTF
17	TRBV7-9	TRBD2	TRBJ2-7	.	TGTGCCAGCAGCTTAAGAACTAGCGCCCAGCAGTCCTACGAGCAGTACTTC	CASSLRTSAQQSYEQYF
15	TRBV29-1	TRBD2	TRBJ2-1	.	TGCAGCGTTGAAGACACTAGCGGGTTTTGGGATGAGCAGTTCTTC	CSVEDTSGFWDEQFF
13	TRBV6-1	.	TRBJ2-6	many	TGTGCCAGCTACCGCTCTGGGGCCAACGTCCTGACTTTC	CASYRSGANVLTF
12	TRBV20-1	.	TRBJ2-5	many	TGCAGCGAATTGGGGTTTGAGGAGACCCAGTACTTC	CSELGFEETQYF
15	TRBV29-1	TRBD2	TRBJ2-5	few	TGCAGCGTTGCTCTAGCGGGAGGGCCGGTCGAGACCCAGTACTTC	CSVALAGGPVETQYF
15	TRBV11-2	.	TRBJ2-3	many	TGTGCCAGCAGCCCGTTCGGAGGGCCTACAGATACGCAGTATTTT	CASSPFGGPTDTQYF